The 17 T cell receptor beta chains presented below share a single source sample, sequenced in a study of T cell responses to AZD1222 COVID-19 vaccine. Generated by immunoSEQ multiplex PCR, the TCRdb table keeps only in-frame clones and is missing some. The profile shows nearly 110,000 clones, about 85% of them singletons. The material was peripheral blood, obtained 28 days after the second AZD1222 dose. The source is an adult who received the AZD1222 COVID-19 vaccine.

CDR3 nucleotide sequence: TGTGCCAGCAGCCTACGGCAATCCGGGACAGGGACAGAGACCCAGTACTTC. This gives the protein CASSLRQSGTGTETQYF. The chain employs TRBV14 and TRBJ2-5; 9 nucleotides match TRBD1. The germline CDR1 and CDR2 sequences are SGHDN and FVKESK. The V and J ends lost 4 bases and 4 bases, in that order; junction bases with no gene match: 13. This CDR3 is built from 17 residues.

The chain couples TRBV12-3 or TRBV12-4 to TRBJ1-5; the D gene is possibly TRBD1 (5 bases). V was clipped by 5 bases and J by 6 bases, with 8 bases between them. The CDR3 loop spans 12 amino acids. The CDR3 bases are TGTGCCAGCAGTCTTAGGGGTCAGCCCCAGCATTTT. Encoded protein: CASSLRGQPQHF.

The DNA for the CDR3 is TGTGCCAGCAGTCCTTGGGGGGGAAACACCATATATTTT. It encodes CASSPWGGNTIYF. The gene calls are TRBV6-5 and TRBJ1-3; perhaps TRBD1 as D (5 bases). Germline CDR1 reads MNHEY; CDR2 reads SVGAGI. The CDR3 consists of 13 residues. The V and J ends lost 5 bases and 4 bases respectively, with 9 bases between them.

The rearrangement uses TRBV5-4 and TRBJ1-1; 10 bases map to TRBD1. Germline loops: CDR1 SGHNT, CDR2 YYREEE (reference sequence). J was trimmed by 2 bases and V by 4 bases; bases with no gene match: 11. CDR3 size: 17 residues. The chain's CDR3 is CASSPGGDRGTNTEAFF. CDR3 coding DNA: TGTGCCAGCAGCCCCGGTGGGGACAGGGGTACAAACACTGAAGCTTTCTTT.

The V and J genes are TRBV11-3 and TRBJ2-1; 9 bases are shared with TRBD2. The V and J ends lost 5 bases and 9 bases, in that order; junction bases with no gene match: 11. The germline V gene has CDR1 SGHNT and CDR2 YENEEA. This CDR3 has 15 residues. The DNA for the CDR3 is TGTGCCAGCAGCCAAGGCGGGGGGGCCTTAGGTGAGCAGTTCTTC. It codes for CASSQGGGALGEQFF.

This rearrangement joins TRBV5-6 to TRBJ1-4; TRBD1 agrees at 8 bases. V lost 4 bases to trimming and J lost 10 bases; unmatched junction nucleotides: 9. The CDR3 runs to 14 residues. CDR1 is SGHDT, CDR2 YYEEEE, per germline. In nucleotides, the CDR3 is TGTGCCAGCAGCGGGGGGGACAGGAGGAGAAAACTGTTTTTT. This encodes CASSGGDRRRKLFF.

V gene TRBV15 combines with J gene TRBJ2-7; TRBD2 might be the D (5 bases). CDR1 LNHNV and CDR2 YYDKDF come from the germline V gene (reference sequence). CDR3 length: 15 amino acids. Trimming shortened V by 0 bases and J by 1 base, and 10 bases separated the two germline ends. For the CDR3, the DNA is TGTGCCACCAGCAGAGATCGGTCGGGGTCCTACGAGCAGTACTTC. Its translation is CATSRDRSGSYEQYF.

V and J are TRBV6-5 and TRBJ2-7; D is uncertain. CDR1 is MNHEY and CDR2 is SVGAGI in the germline V gene. This CDR3 is 13 amino acids long. The ends were cut back, 6 bases at V and 0 bases at J, with 9 bases in the middle. The DNA for the CDR3 is TGTGCCAGCAGGGACCGCCCCTCCTACGAGCAGTACTTC. Protein sequence: CASRDRPSYEQYF.

The chain joins TRBV27 to TRBJ2-7; 10 positions agree with TRBD1. The CDR3 runs to 13 residues. CDR1 and CDR2 from the germline V gene are MNHEY and SMNVEV (reference sequence). The trim removed 3 bases at V and 4 bases at J, leaving 0 bases unmatched. CDR3 DNA sequence: TGTGCCAGCAGTTTGGACAGGGGGTACGAGCAGTACTTC. This codes for CASSLDRGYEQYF.

The rearrangement joins TRBV21-1 to TRBJ2-7; the table assigns TRBD2, which was not confirmed against the DNA. TRBV21-1 is marked as a pseudogene. This CDR3 region has 10 residues. CDR3 in DNA: TGTGCCAGCAGCACCGACGAGCAGTACTTC. Its translation: CASSTDEQYF.

For the CDR3, the DNA is TGTGCCAGCAGCTTAGCGGGGCAGGGGCTAAGTCAGCCCCAGCATTTT. It codes for CASSLAGQGLSQPQHF. The chain combines TRBV7-2 with TRBJ1-5; D is possibly TRBD1 (6 bases). CDR1 and CDR2 (germline): SGHTA, FQGNSA. The CDR3 has 16 residues. V was clipped by 0 bases and J by 6 bases, with 15 bases between them.

The chain links TRBV7-6 to TRBJ1-3, with TRBD1 identical over 7 bases. V lost 5 bases, J lost 4 bases, and 8 bases stayed unmatched. The CDR3 has 15 residues. CDR1 is SGHVS and CDR2 is FNYEAQ in the germline V gene. The chain's CDR3 is CASSRTTGYGNTIYF. Here the CDR3 DNA reads TGTGCCAGCAGCAGAACGACAGGGTACGGAAACACCATATATTTT.

The rearrangement uses TRBV6-5 and TRBJ1-1; 11 bases align to TRBD1. The CDR3 spans 16 residues. CDR1 is MNHEY and CDR2 is SVGAGI in the germline V gene. The V segment lost 4 bases and the J segment 0 bases; nucleotides outside the gene matches: 4. The CDR3 reads CASSSWDRGLNTEAFF. Written as DNA, the CDR3 is TGTGCCAGCAGTTCGTGGGACAGGGGGTTGAACACTGAAGCTTTCTTT.

The chain couples TRBV11-2 to TRBJ1-6, with a tentative D call TRBD1 (5 bases). The CDR3 length is 16 residues. Trimming removed 5 bases at V and 6 bases at J, with 17 bases between. Germline CDR1 SGHAT, CDR2 FQNNGV. CDR3 coding DNA: TGTGCCAGCAGCCCAGTGGACGGGGCGCGTAATTCACCCCTCCACTTT. It is translated as CASSPVDGARNSPLHF.

The rearrangement links TRBV4-3 to TRBJ2-7, with 8 bases fitting TRBD1. The V gene's germline CDR1 is LGHNA and CDR2 YSLEER. There are 14 residues in the CDR3. J was trimmed by 1 base and V by 4 bases; bases with no gene match: 3. The CDR3 here is CASSPRQGSYEQYF. CDR3 nucleotide sequence: TGCGCCAGCAGCCCTAGACAGGGGTCCTACGAGCAGTACTTC.

This clone was picked up a small number of times. The chain is built from TRBV6-5 and TRBJ1-5, with D possibly matching TRBD1 (5 bases). Germline V lookup: CDR1 MNHEY, CDR2 SVGAGI. V was clipped by 10 bases and J by 2 bases, with 15 bases between them. The CDR3 contains 14 residues. The CDR3 loop reads CATSTRGGNQPQHF. The CDR3 DNA reads TGTGCCACCTCTACGAGAGGGGGCAATCAGCCCCAGCATTTT.

This clone showed up just once. The chain uses TRBV28 and TRBJ1-5; D is unclear. The ends were cut back, 10 bases at V and 3 bases at J, with 13 bases in the middle. Per germline, CDR1 MDHEN and CDR2 SYDVKM. The CDR3 spans 13 residues. CDR3 bases: TGTGCCAACTCAGTGGCACCCAATCAGCCCCAGCATTTT. Protein sequence: CANSVAPNQPQHF. Variable domain in full (rest from reference TRBV28 and TRBJ1-5): DVKVTQSSRYLVKRTGEKVFLECVQDMDHENMFWYRQDPGLGLRLIYFSYDVKMKEKGDIPEGYSVSREKKERFSLILESASTNQTSMYLCANSVAPNQPQHFGDGTRLSIL.